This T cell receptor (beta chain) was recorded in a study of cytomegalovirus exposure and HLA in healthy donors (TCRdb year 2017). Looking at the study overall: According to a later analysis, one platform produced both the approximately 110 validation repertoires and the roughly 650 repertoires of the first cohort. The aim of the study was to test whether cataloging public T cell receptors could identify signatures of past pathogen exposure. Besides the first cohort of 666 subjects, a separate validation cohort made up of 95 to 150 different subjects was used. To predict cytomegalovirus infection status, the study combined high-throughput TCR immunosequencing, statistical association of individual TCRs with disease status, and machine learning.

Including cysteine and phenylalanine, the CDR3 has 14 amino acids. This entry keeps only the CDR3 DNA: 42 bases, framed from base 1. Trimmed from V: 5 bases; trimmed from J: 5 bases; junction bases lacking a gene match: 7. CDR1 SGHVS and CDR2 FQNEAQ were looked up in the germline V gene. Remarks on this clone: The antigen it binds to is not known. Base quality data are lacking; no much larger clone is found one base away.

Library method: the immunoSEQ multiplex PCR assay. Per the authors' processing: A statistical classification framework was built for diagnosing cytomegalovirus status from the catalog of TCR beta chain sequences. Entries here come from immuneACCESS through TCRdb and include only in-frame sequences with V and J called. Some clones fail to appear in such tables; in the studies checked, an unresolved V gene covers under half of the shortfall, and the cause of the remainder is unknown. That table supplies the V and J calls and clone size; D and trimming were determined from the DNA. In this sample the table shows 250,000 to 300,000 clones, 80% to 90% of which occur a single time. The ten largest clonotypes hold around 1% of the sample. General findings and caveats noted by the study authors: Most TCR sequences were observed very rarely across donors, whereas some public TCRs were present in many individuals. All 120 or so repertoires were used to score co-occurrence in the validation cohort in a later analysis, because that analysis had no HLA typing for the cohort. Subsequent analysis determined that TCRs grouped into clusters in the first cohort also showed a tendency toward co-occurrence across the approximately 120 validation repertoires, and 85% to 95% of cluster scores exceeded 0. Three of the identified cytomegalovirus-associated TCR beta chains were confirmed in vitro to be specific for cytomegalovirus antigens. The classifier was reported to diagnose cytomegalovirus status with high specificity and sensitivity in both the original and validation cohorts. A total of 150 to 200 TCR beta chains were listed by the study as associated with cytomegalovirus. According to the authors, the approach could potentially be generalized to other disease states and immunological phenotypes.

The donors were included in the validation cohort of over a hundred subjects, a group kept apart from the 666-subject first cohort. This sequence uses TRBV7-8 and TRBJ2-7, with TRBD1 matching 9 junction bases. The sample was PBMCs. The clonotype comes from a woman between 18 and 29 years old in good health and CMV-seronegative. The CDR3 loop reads CASSIGTGMDEQYF. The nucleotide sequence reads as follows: TGTGCCAGCAGCATCGGGACAGGGATGGACGAGCAGTACTTC. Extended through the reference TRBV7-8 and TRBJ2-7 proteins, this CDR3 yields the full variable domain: GAGVSQSPRYKVAKRGQDVALRCDPISGHVSLFWYQQALGQGPEFLTYFQNEAQLDKSGLPSDRFFAERPEGSVSTLKIQRTQQEDSAVYLCASSIGTGMDEQYFGPGTRLTVT.